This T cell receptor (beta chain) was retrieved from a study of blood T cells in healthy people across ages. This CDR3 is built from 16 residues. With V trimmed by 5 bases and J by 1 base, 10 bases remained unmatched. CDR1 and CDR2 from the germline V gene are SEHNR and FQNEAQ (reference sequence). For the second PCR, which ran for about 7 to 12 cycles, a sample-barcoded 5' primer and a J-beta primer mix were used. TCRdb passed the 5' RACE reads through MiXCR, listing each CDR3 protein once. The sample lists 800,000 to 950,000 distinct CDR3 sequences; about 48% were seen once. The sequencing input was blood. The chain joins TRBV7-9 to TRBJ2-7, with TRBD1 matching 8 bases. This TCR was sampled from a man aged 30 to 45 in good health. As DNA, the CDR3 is TGTGCCAGCAGCAGAGCCGGGACAGGATATTCCTACGAGCAGTACTTC. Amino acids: CASSRAGTGYSYEQYF.